The 26 T cell receptor beta chains below were found in one sample sequenced in a study of T cell repertoires in cytomegalovirus infection. For these TCRs, the target antigens are not known. TCRdb called the reads again in MiXCR, with one record for every CDR3 protein. The sample consists of 830,000 or so distinct CDR3 sequences, less than 35% of them appearing once. Sequences were derived from cultured CD8+ T cells from PBMCs, sampled from culture after CMV antigen stimulation. These receptors were taken from a human donor in good health (CMV status not recorded). Some clones in this sample may be carry-over from other donors' samples.

This clonotype occurred a few times. Here the CDR3 DNA reads TGTGCCAGCAGCATCCTTTCCGCGAATGAAGCTTTCTTT. Residues: CASSILSANEAFF. The V call is TRBV12-3 or TRBV12-4, the J call TRBJ1-1; D gene uncertain. V lost 6 bases to trimming and J lost 7 bases, with 15 bases between them. The CDR3 totals 13 residues.

This clonotype has just a few counts. The CDR3 bases are TGTGCCAGCAGTTACTCGAGGATATCCCAGGGACCAACCTACGAGCAGTACGTC. Translation: CASSYSRISQGPTYEQYV. V is TRBV6-2 or TRBV6-3 and J is TRBJ2-7; D is tentatively TRBD1 or TRBD2 (5 bases each). Looked up from germline, CDR1 is MNHEY and CDR2 is SVGEGT. The V end lost 0 bases, the J end lost 2 bases, and 20 bases lay between the germline ends. CDR3 size: 18 residues.

The V and J genes are TRBV4-1 and TRBJ1-1; no reliable D call. The V end lost 0 bases, the J end lost 4 bases, and 9 bases lay between the germline ends. Germline V gives CDR1 MGHRA, CDR2 YSYEKL. This CDR3 contains 14 residues. The CDR3 protein is CASSQDTGSTEAFF. The CDR3, as DNA: TGCGCCAGCAGCCAAGATACGGGGAGCACTGAAGCTTTCTTT.

The chain has TRBV4-2 and TRBJ2-2; 8 nucleotides match TRBD2. V dropped 8 bases and J dropped 4; count of bases not matched to a gene: 9. Germline CDR1 LGHNA, CDR2 YNFKEQ. This CDR3 has 15 amino acids. The chain's CDR3 is CASAFVAGTTGELFF. The CDR3 nucleotides are TGTGCCAGCGCCTTTGTAGCGGGGACCACCGGGGAGCTGTTTTTT.

V gene TRBV19 combines with J gene TRBJ1-1; D unresolved. The CDR3 loop spans 11 amino acids. Per the germline V gene, CDR1 is LNHDA and CDR2 is SQIVND (reference sequence). V was cut by 1 base and J by 10 bases, with 7 bases left in between. CDR3 nucleotides: TGTGCCAGTAGTATAGCTAGAGGAGCTTTCTTT. Residues: CASSIARGAFF.

The genes are TRBV6-5 and TRBJ1-2, with D possibly matching TRBD1 (6 bases). Germline-derived CDR1 and CDR2 are MNHEY and SVGAGI. The CDR3 loop spans 15 amino acids. The V gene lost 0 bases and the J gene lost 7 bases, with 15 bases spanning the gap. The chain's CDR3 is CASSYSTYGGLGYTF. CDR3 in DNA: TGTGCCAGCAGTTACTCGACCTACGGGGGGCTTGGCTACACCTTC.

The genes are TRBV10-3 and TRBJ1-2, with 8 positions matching TRBD1. Trimming at V came to 0 bases and at J to 0 bases, leaving 12 bases not matched to a gene. This CDR3 contains 19 residues. The germline V gene encodes CDR1 ENHRY and CDR2 SYGVKD. The DNA of the CDR3 is TGTGCCATCAGTGAGTCAGTTAGGGGGACAGGACTTGCTAACTATGGCTACACCTTC. Protein: CAISESVRGTGLANYGYTF.

This clonotype has only a few counts. The V call is TRBV10-3, the J call TRBJ2-7, with 9 nucleotides matching TRBD1. From germline, CDR1 is ENHRY and CDR2 SYGVKD. Unmatched junction bases numbered 11, after V lost 2 bases and J lost 9 bases. This CDR3 has 15 amino acids. The CDR3 DNA is TGTGCCATCAGTGAGACGAAGGGACAGGGTGTTATGCAGTACGTC. Translation gives CAISETKGQGVMQYV.

This chain connects TRBV12-3 or TRBV12-4 to TRBJ2-1, with 9 bases lining up with TRBD2. With V trimmed by 5 bases and J by 9 bases, 11 bases remained unmatched. The CDR3 loop spans 15 amino acids. The CDR3 DNA sequence: TGTGCCAGCAGTCCCGCCGGAGCGGGGGGCCCTGAGCAGTTCTTC. Amino acids: CASSPAGAGGPEQFF.

J is TRBJ2-7 and V is TRBV5-1; tentatively, D is TRBD1 (6 bases). CDR1 and CDR2 from the germline V gene are SGHRS and YFSETQ. Trimming stripped 2 bases from V and 2 bases from J, with 11 bases between. This CDR3 region has 14 residues. The CDR3 bases are TGCGCCAGCAGCTTCGGGGACATAGCCTACGAGCAGTACTTC. Amino acids: CASSFGDIAYEQYF.

This clonotype was seen a handful of times. V gene TRBV7-8 combines with J gene TRBJ2-7; no definite D call. The CDR3 contains 12 residues. The V and J ends lost 1 base and 6 bases respectively, with 7 bases between them. The germline V gene encodes CDR1 SGHVS and CDR2 FQNEAQ. The CDR3, as DNA: TGTGCCAGCAGCTTAGTTAGGGCCGAGCAGTACTTC. Amino acids: CASSLVRAEQYF.

V and J are TRBV5-1 and TRBJ2-7, with D tentatively TRBD1 (6 bases). In germline, CDR1 is SGHRS, CDR2 YFSETQ. Trimming removed 3 bases at V and 6 bases at J, with 16 bases between. CDR3 length equals 14 residues. DNA for the CDR3: TGCGCCAGCAGCTCGGGACACTCTCCTACCGAGCAGTACTTC. This translates into CASSSGHSPTEQYF.

V gene TRBV6-5 combines with J gene TRBJ2-5; either TRBD1 or TRBD2 may fit D (5 bases each). Trimming took off 0 bases at V and 0 bases at J, with 11 bases between the two ends. This CDR3 has 16 amino acids. Germline V CDR1 and CDR2: MNHEY, SVGAGI. The DNA of the CDR3 is TGTGCCAGCAGTTACTCGGGGACGGAGTACCAAGAGACCCAGTACTTC. Translating it yields CASSYSGTEYQETQYF.

This clonotype was seen only once. This chain links TRBV2 with TRBJ2-7; D possibly corresponds to TRBD1 (7 bases). Germline V gene sequence: CDR1 SNHLY, CDR2 FYNNEI. The V end lost 3 bases, the J end lost 9 bases, and 24 bases lay between the germline ends. The CDR3 loop spans 16 amino acids. Here the CDR3 DNA reads TGTGCCAGCAGTGACCAAGCTCAGGGGGACGGGGGAAGGCAGTACGTC. It specifies CASSDQAQGDGGRQYV.

V gene TRBV4-3 combines with J gene TRBJ2-1, with TRBD2 as a possible D gene (5 bases). V gave up 2 bases and J gave up 4 bases, with 9 bases separating them. This CDR3 region has 14 residues. CDR1 and CDR2 from the germline V gene are LGHNA and YSLEER. The CDR3 reads CASSQWTGYNEQFF. The CDR3 nucleotides are TGCGCCAGCAGCCAATGGACTGGGTACAATGAGCAGTTCTTC.

The rearrangement joins TRBV12-3 or TRBV12-4 to TRBJ2-5, with D perhaps matching TRBD1 (6 bases). V was cut by 5 bases and J by 1 base, with 14 bases left in between. The length of the CDR3 is 15 residues. The chain's CDR3 is CASSETGSPQETQYF. The CDR3 DNA is TGTGCCAGCAGTGAAACAGGGTCCCCCCAAGAGACCCAGTACTTC.

This clonotype occurred a few times. J is TRBJ2-4 and V is TRBV6-1; a weak D match, TRBD1 (5 bases). The CDR3 is made up of 12 amino acids. Germline V lookup: CDR1 MNHNS, CDR2 SASEGT. V lost 3 bases to trimming and J lost 12 bases, with 12 bases between them. DNA for the CDR3: TGTGCCAGCAGTGAGGGGCTCAGTACTCAGTACTTC. Amino acid sequence: CASSEGLSTQYF.

The chain has TRBV12-5 and TRBJ1-1, with no clear D. Germline CDR1 LGHNT, CDR2 FRNRAP. The CDR3 runs to 12 residues. Deletions cut 5 bases from V and 6 bases from J, with 10 bases between. CDR3 region: CASGPVAPEAFF. The CDR3, as DNA: TGTGCTAGTGGTCCTGTAGCTCCTGAAGCTTTCTTT.

This clonotype was found many times. The V call is TRBV27, the J call TRBJ1-2, with TRBD1 matching over 12 bases. V shed 5 bases, J shed 8 bases, and the junction held 6 bases outside the gene matches. Looked up from germline, CDR1 is MNHEY and CDR2 is SMNVEV (reference sequence). The CDR3 spans 14 residues. CDR3 region: CASSVGTGGYGYTF. CDR3 bases: TGTGCCAGCAGTGTAGGGACAGGGGGCTACGGCTACACCTTC.

The chain is built from TRBV7-6 and TRBJ2-3, with D possibly TRBD2 on 6 matching bases. Germline-derived CDR1 and CDR2 are SGHVS and FNYEAQ. V was clipped by 5 bases and J by 2 bases, with 14 bases between them. This CDR3 is 15 amino acids long. The CDR3 region has the DNA TGTGCCAGCAGCGGAGGGGAGGCCTACACAGATACGCAGTATTTT. Translated, it gives CASSGGEAYTDTQYF.

The chain couples TRBV27 to TRBJ2-1; D is perhaps TRBD1 (5 bases). The V gene's germline CDR1 is MNHEY and CDR2 SMNVEV (reference sequence). The CDR3 is 17 amino acids. V shed 5 bases and J shed 2 bases, with 19 bases lying between them. The CDR3: CASSHGLDTSPYNEQFF. The CDR3 nucleotides are TGTGCCAGCAGTCACGGGTTGGACACGAGTCCCTACAATGAGCAGTTCTTC.

The chain uses TRBV2 and TRBJ2-7; D is uncertain. This CDR3 has 13 residues. Per the germline V gene, CDR1 is SNHLY and CDR2 is FYNNEI. Trimming shortened V by 2 bases and J by 1 base, and 6 bases separated the two germline ends. Written as DNA, the CDR3 is TGTGCCAGCAGTGAAAACGGTTCCTACGAGCAGTACGTC. Its translation is CASSENGSYEQYV.

The gene calls are TRBV5-3 and TRBJ2-7; perhaps TRBD1 as D (8 bases). TRBV5-3 is noted as an ORF with a role that remains uncertain. Between the trimmed V and J ends, which lost 8 bases and 1 base, there was a span of 22 bases. This CDR3 is built from 16 residues. CDR3 in DNA: TGTGCCAGCAGCATACACGGACAGGGAGGGTCCTACGAGCAGTACGTC. Amino acids: CASSIHGQGGSYEQYV.

This clonotype was counted once. The chain has TRBV28 and TRBJ1-2; D gene ambiguous. The germline V and J ends were trimmed by 3 bases and 0 bases, with 8 bases remaining between them. This CDR3 spans 14 amino acids. Per the germline V gene, CDR1 is MDHEN and CDR2 is SYDVKM. In DNA, the CDR3 is TGTGCCAGCAGTTTTAGGTCAGCTAACTATGGCTACACCTTC. It translates to CASSFRSANYGYTF.

The count of this clonotype is one. This chain uses TRBV25-1 with TRBJ2-1; D is perhaps TRBD1 (6 bases). Trimming took off 4 bases at V and 8 bases at J, with 15 bases between the two ends. CDR3 length equals 14 residues. Germline lookup yields CDR1 MGHDK and CDR2 SYGVNS. The CDR3 DNA reads as TGTGCCAGCAGTGCGTACAGGGAAGGCGATGAGCAGTTCTTC. Protein sequence: CASSAYREGDEQFF.

The rearrangement uses TRBV6-8 and TRBJ2-1; 8 bases match TRBD1. Germline V gene lookup returns CDR1 MNHGY and CDR2 SAAAGT. This CDR3 spans 15 amino acids. Trimming cost V 4 bases and J 0 bases; bases outside gene matches: 2. The CDR3 here is CASSSQGASYNEQFF. CDR3 in DNA: TGTGCCAGCAGTTCCCAGGGGGCCTCCTACAATGAGCAGTTCTTC.